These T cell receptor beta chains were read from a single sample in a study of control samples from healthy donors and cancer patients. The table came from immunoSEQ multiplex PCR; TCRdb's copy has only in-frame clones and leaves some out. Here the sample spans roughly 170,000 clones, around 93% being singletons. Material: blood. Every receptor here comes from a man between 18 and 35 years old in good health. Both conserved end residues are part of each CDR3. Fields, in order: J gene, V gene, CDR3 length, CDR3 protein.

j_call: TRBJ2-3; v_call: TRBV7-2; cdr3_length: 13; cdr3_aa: CASSNPPTDTQYF
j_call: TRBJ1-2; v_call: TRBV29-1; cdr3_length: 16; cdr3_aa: CSVDPGQGVRGYGYTF
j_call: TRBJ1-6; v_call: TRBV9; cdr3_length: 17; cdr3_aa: CASSAHPSTGGDGALHF
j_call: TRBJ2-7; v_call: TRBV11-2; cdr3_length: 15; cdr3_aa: CASSPDRGHMYEQYF
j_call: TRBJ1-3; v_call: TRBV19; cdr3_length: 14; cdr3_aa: CASSISSSGNTIYF
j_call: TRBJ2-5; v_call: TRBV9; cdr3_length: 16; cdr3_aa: CASSLGSAGGGETQYF
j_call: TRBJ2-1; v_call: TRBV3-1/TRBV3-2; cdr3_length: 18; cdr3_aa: CASSQDLARGVSYNEQFF
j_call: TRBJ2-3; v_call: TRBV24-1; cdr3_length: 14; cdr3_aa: CATSGSGSTDTQYF
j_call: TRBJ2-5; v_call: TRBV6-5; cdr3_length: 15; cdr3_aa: CASSYSRAPRETQYF
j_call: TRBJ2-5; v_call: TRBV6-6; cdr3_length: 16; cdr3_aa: CASVGLAGGKQETQYF
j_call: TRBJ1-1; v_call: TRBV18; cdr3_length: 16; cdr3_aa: CASSPPTGSERTEAFF
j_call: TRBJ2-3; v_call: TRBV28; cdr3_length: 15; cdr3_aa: CASSFGGGAPDTQYF
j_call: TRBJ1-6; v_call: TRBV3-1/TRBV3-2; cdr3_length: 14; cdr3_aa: CASSPGQTNSPLHF
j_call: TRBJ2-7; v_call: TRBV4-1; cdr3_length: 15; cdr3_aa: CASSQGPGSAYEQYF
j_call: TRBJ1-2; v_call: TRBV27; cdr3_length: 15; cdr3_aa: CASSLGQGAPYGYTF
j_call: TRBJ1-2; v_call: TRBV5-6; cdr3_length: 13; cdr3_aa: CASSLGTGFVYAF
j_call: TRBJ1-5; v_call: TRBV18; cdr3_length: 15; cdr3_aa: CASSTNGGDGQPQHF